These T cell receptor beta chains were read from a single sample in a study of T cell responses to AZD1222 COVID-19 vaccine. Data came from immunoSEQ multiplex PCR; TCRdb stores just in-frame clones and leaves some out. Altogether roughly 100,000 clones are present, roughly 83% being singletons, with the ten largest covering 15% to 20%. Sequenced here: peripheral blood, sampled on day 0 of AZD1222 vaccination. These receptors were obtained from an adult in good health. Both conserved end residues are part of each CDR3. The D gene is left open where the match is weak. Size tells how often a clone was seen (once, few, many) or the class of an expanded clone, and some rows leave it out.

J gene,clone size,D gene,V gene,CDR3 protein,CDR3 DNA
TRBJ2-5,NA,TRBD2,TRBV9,CASSTNLAGGRGAQYF,TGTGCCAGCAGCACTAACCTAGCGGGAGGTCGCGGGGCCCAGTACTTC
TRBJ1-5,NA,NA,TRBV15,CATSRQGAANQPQHF,TGTGCCACCAGCAGGCAGGGCGCGGCCAATCAGCCCCAGCATTTT
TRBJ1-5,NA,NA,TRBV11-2,CASSFGSDQPQHF,TGTGCCAGCAGCTTCGGGTCCGATCAGCCCCAGCATTTT
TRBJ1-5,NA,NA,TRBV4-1,CASSPSGDGQPQHF,TGCGCCAGCAGCCCTTCAGGGGACGGTCAGCCCCAGCATTTT
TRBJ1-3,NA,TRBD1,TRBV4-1,CASSQDYRGLGNTIYF,TGCGCCAGCAGCCAAGATTACAGGGGGCTTGGAAACACCATATATTTT
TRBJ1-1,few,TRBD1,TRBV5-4,CASSLPGTGNTEAFF,TGTGCCAGCAGCCTCCCCGGGACAGGGAACACTGAAGCTTTCTTT
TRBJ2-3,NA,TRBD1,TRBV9,CASSASGQPSTDTQYF,TGTGCCAGCAGCGCTTCGGGACAGCCGAGCACAGATACGCAGTATTTT
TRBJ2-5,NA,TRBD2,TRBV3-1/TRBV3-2,CASSLRTSGFQETQYF,TGTGCCAGCAGCTTACGGACTAGCGGGTTCCAAGAGACCCAGTACTTC
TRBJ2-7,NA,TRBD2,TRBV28,CASSPGLAGGPKQYF,TGTGCCAGCAGTCCTGGACTAGCGGGAGGGCCAAAGCAGTACTTC
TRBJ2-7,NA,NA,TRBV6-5,CASSQGAEQYF,TGTGCCAGCAGCCAGGGCGCCGAGCAGTACTTC
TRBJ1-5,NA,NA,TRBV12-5,CASGLLLGQLNQPQHF,TGTGCTAGTGGTTTGCTACTCGGACAGCTCAATCAGCCCCAGCATTTT
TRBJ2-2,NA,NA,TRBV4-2,CASSQDVVRSGSSGELFF,TGTGCCAGCAGCCAAGATGTTGTACGCAGTGGGTCATCGGGGGAGCTGTTTTTT
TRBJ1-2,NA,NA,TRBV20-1,CSASAQGFYGYTF,TGCAGTGCTAGTGCTCAGGGGTTCTATGGCTACACCTTC
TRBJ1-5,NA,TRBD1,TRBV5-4,CASSRWGQSNQPQHF,TGTGCCAGCAGCCGTTGGGGACAGTCCAATCAGCCCCAGCATTTT
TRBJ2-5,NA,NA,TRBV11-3,CASSLPLRSRTQYF,TGTGCCAGCAGCTTACCCCTCAGGTCGCGGACCCAGTACTTC
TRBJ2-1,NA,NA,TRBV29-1,CSGLEYNEQFF,TGCAGCGGCCTGGAATACAATGAGCAGTTCTTC
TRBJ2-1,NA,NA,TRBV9,CASSVAGGSYNEQFF,TGTGCCAGCAGCGTAGCAGGAGGATCCTACAATGAGCAGTTCTTC
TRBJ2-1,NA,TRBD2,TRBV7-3,CASSLLGSGTHNEQFF,TGTGCCAGCAGCTTATTGGGTAGCGGGACGCACAATGAGCAGTTCTTC
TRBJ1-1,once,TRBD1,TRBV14,CASSQVWDSSYTEAFF,TGTGCCAGCAGCCAAGTTTGGGACAGTTCATACACTGAAGCTTTCTTT
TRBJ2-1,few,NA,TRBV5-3,CARSLSLLSYNEQFF,TGTGCCAGAAGCTTAAGCTTACTCTCCTACAATGAGCAGTTCTTC
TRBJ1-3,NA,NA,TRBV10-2,CASRTSTGNTIYF,TGCGCCAGCAGGACCTCAACTGGAAACACCATATATTTT
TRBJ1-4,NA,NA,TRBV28,CASSLFQGNEKLFF,TGTGCCAGCAGTTTATTTCAAGGGAATGAAAAACTGTTTTTT
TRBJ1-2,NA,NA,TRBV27,CASSLSSHRYYGYTF,TGTGCCAGCAGTTTATCATCCCACAGGTACTATGGCTACACCTTC
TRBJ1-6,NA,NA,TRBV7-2,CASSLEWGSPLHF,TGTGCCAGCAGCTTAGAGTGGGGTTCACCCCTCCACTTT
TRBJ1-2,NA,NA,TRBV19,CASSSTGGSYGYTF,TGTGCCAGTAGTTCCACTGGGGGAAGCTATGGCTACACCTTC
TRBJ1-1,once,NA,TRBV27,CASTSALYTEAFF,TGTGCCAGCACCTCCGCTTTGTACACTGAAGCTTTCTTT
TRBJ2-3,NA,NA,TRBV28,CASRGRGGSDTQYF,TGTGCCAGCAGAGGCAGGGGGGGGTCAGATACGCAGTATTTT
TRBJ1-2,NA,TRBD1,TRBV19,CASSTGQDYGYTF,TGTGCCAGTAGTACGGGACAGGACTATGGCTACACCTTC
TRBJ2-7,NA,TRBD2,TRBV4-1,CASSPLAGNSYEQYF,TGCGCCAGCAGCCCCCTAGCGGGGAACTCCTACGAGCAGTACTTC
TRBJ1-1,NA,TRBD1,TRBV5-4,CASSERQGALTEAFF,TGTGCCAGCAGCGAAAGACAGGGGGCGCTTACTGAAGCTTTCTTT
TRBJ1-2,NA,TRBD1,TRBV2,CASSETGNYGYTF,TGTGCCAGCAGTGAGACAGGGAACTATGGCTACACCTTC
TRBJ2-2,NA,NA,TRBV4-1,CASSLRLGGNTGELFF,TGCGCCAGCAGCCTTAGACTAGGCGGGAACACCGGGGAGCTGTTTTTT
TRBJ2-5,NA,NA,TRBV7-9,CASSLLASSGTETQYF,TGTGCCAGCAGCTTATTAGCCTCCTCTGGGACGGAGACCCAGTACTTC
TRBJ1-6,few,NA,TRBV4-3,CASSQVGPDKNSPLHF,TGCGCCAGCAGCCAAGTCGGACCGGACAAGAATTCACCCCTCCACTTT
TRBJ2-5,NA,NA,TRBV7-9,CASSSLAGARETQYF,TGTGCCAGCAGCTCCCTGGCGGGGGCGAGGGAGACCCAGTACTTC
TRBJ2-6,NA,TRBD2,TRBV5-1,CASKRQYSASGRWSGANVLTF,TGCGCCAGCAAGAGGCAATATTCGGCTAGCGGGAGGTGGTCTGGGGCCAACGTCCTGACTTTC
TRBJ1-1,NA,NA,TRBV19,CASTETLNTEAFF,TGTGCCAGTACTGAAACTTTGAACACTGAAGCTTTCTTT
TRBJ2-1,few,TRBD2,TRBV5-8,CASSLGGRAVNEQFF,TGTGCCAGCAGCTTGGGAGGGAGGGCCGTCAATGAGCAGTTCTTC
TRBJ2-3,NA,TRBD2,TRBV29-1,CSVPGLAGSLDTQYF,TGCAGCGTACCGGGACTAGCGGGATCCCTGGATACGCAGTATTTT
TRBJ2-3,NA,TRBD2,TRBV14,CASSQDQRTSGRTDTQYF,TGTGCCAGCAGCCAAGATCAAAGGACTAGCGGCCGCACAGATACGCAGTATTTT